Listed here are 27 T cell receptor beta chains from one sample, sequenced in a study of T cells in localized non-small cell lung cancer. The assay was immunoSEQ multiplex PCR, and TCRdb's table has in-frame clones only and misses some. Of approximately 31,000 clones listed, 85% to 90% are singletons. The sequences come from peripheral blood, collected before any cancer treatment. Every receptor here comes from a female donor of 60 years or more with stage I lung adenocarcinoma.

The chain links TRBV5-1 to TRBJ2-5; D gene unclear. Germline values: CDR1 SGHRS, CDR2 YFSETQ. CDR3 length: 13 residues. V lost 6 bases and J 4 bases, leaving 13 bases between the germline ends. CDR3: CASTKGMGETQYF. The CDR3 DNA reads TGCGCCAGCACAAAAGGGATGGGAGAGACCCAGTACTTC. The whole variable domain, filled in from reference TRBV5-1 and TRBJ2-5, reads KAGVTQTPRYLIKTRGQQVTLSCSPISGHRSVSWYQQTPGQGLQFLFEYFSETQRNKGNFPGRFSGRQFSNSRSEMNVSTLELGDSALYLCASTKGMGETQYFGPGTRLLVL.

This chain uses TRBV28 with TRBJ1-5; D is unresolved. CDR3 length equals 14 residues. V dropped 2 bases and J dropped 0 bases, with 5 bases sitting between them. From germline, CDR1 is MDHEN and CDR2 SYDVKM. The CDR3 sequence: CASSLEYSNQPQHF. In nucleotides, the CDR3 is TGTGCCAGCAGTTTAGAATATAGCAATCAGCCCCAGCATTTT.

The V call is TRBV7-2, the J call TRBJ2-1; D uncertain. Germline CDR1 and CDR2: SGHTA and FQGNSA. The CDR3 is 14 amino acids. The V and J ends lost 5 bases and 5 bases respectively, with 13 bases between them. CDR3 sequence reads: CASSEPPTNNEQFF. CDR3 nucleotides: TGTGCCAGCAGCGAACCCCCCACCAACAATGAGCAGTTCTTC.

The chain uses TRBV2 and TRBJ1-5; D is uncertain. This CDR3 region has 15 residues. Germline CDR1 reads SNHLY; CDR2 reads FYNNEI. V shed 7 bases and J shed 3 bases, with 16 bases lying between them. The CDR3 reads CASTFELGPNQPQHF. The CDR3, as DNA: TGTGCCAGCACATTTGAGCTAGGGCCCAATCAGCCCCAGCATTTT.

This clone has only one observation. V is TRBV30 and J is TRBJ1-2; possibly TRBD1 for D (6 bases). Germline V gene lookup returns CDR1 GTSNPN and CDR2 SVGIG (reference sequence). This CDR3 is 13 amino acids long. Trimming left V 1 base short and J 2 bases short, with 8 bases between. CDR3 sequence (DNA): TGTGCCTGGAGTGGGAGGGGGAACTATGGCTACACCTTC. It encodes CAWSGRGNYGYTF.

The rearrangement joins TRBV7-3 to TRBJ2-3; 12 bases align to TRBD2. Germline loops: CDR1 SGHTA, CDR2 FQGTGA. The CDR3 has 16 amino acids. Unmatched junction bases numbered 8, after V lost 2 bases and J lost 8 bases. CDR3 DNA: TGTGCCAGCAGCTTAGGGGCTAGCGGGAGGGCCGGTACGCAGTATTTT. Its protein product is CASSLGASGRAGTQYF.

DNA of the CDR3: TGTGCCAGTAGTATAAACAGGGGAGGGGCTGAAGCTTTCTTT. It yields the protein CASSINRGGAEAFF. The rearrangement joins TRBV19 to TRBJ1-1; 7 bases match TRBD1. From germline, CDR1 is LNHDA and CDR2 SQIVND (reference sequence). The CDR3 has 14 residues. V trimming: 2 bases; J trimming: 6 bases; junction bases outside the gene matches: 6.

The rearrangement uses TRBV4-1 and TRBJ2-2; TRBD2 aligns across 10 bases. Germline V gives CDR1 MGHRA, CDR2 YSYEKL. Trimming cost V 1 base and J 4 bases; bases outside gene matches: 9. There are 18 residues in the CDR3. The CDR3 DNA sequence: TGCGCCAGCAGCCAAGGAGGCCTAGCGGGAGTCGGCACCGGGGAGCTGTTTTTT. Protein: CASSQGGLAGVGTGELFF.

This chain links TRBV27 with TRBJ2-1; 12 positions match TRBD1. CDR1 is MNHEY and CDR2 is SMNVEV in the germline V gene (reference sequence). The CDR3 has 14 residues. The V segment lost 8 bases and the J segment 6 bases; nucleotides outside the gene matches: 5. CDR3 in amino acids: CASRDRGPSNEQFF. DNA of the CDR3: TGTGCCAGCCGGGACAGGGGGCCGAGCAATGAGCAGTTCTTC.

This chain connects TRBV7-9 to TRBJ2-7; 9 bases are shared with TRBD2. CDR1 is SEHNR, CDR2 FQNEAQ, per germline (reference sequence). The CDR3 has 14 residues. With 7 bases clipped from V and 2 bases from J, the junction kept 6 bases outside the gene matches. Written as DNA, the CDR3 is TGTGCCAGCACCCCTAGCGGGACAACCTACGAGCAGTACTTC. Translation gives CASTPSGTTYEQYF.

The rearrangement uses TRBV7-6 and TRBJ2-5; a possible D gene is TRBD1 (6 bases). There are 14 residues in the CDR3. Germline lookup yields CDR1 SGHVS and CDR2 FNYEAQ. Trimming took 5 bases from V and 1 from J, leaving 11 bases between them. The CDR3 here is CASSPRTAQETQYF. CDR3 in DNA: TGTGCCAGCAGCCCAAGGACAGCCCAAGAGACCCAGTACTTC.

This clone was recorded once. This chain links TRBV7-9 with TRBJ2-7; 7 bases agree with TRBD1. This CDR3 has 15 residues. CDR1 is SEHNR and CDR2 is FQNEAQ in the germline V gene (reference sequence). V shed 6 bases, J shed 2 bases, and the junction held 10 bases outside the gene matches. CDR3 bases: TGTGCCAGCAGAAGGGGGACAGACCACCCCTACGAGCAGTACTTC. This encodes CASRRGTDHPYEQYF.

The chain recombines TRBV5-1 with TRBJ2-3, with 7 positions matching TRBD1. The V segment lost 0 bases and the J segment 0 bases; nucleotides outside the gene matches: 4. The CDR3 spans 16 residues. Germline V gives CDR1 SGHRS, CDR2 YFSETQ. DNA for the CDR3: TGCGCCAGCAGCTTGGCTGCAGGGGGAAGCACAGATACGCAGTATTTT. Its protein product is CASSLAAGGSTDTQYF.

The DNA of the CDR3 is TGCGCCAGCAGCTTGGTAGCGGGTGGCACAGATACGCAGTATTTT. Protein product: CASSLVAGGTDTQYF. This chain links TRBV5-1 with TRBJ2-3, with 7 positions matching TRBD2. CDR3 size: 15 residues. Trimming cost V 0 bases and J 1 base; bases outside gene matches: 2. Germline loops: CDR1 SGHRS, CDR2 YFSETQ.

The chain employs TRBV29-1 and TRBJ1-2, with D possibly being TRBD1 (6 bases). The germline V and J ends were trimmed by 7 bases and 0 bases, with 9 bases remaining between them. The CDR3 loop spans 12 amino acids. Germline V lookup: CDR1 SQVTM, CDR2 ANQGSEA. The CDR3 region is CSARDTNYGYTF. In nucleotides, the CDR3 is TGCAGCGCACGGGACACTAACTATGGCTACACCTTC.

V usage is TRBV29-1 and J usage is TRBJ2-6, with D perhaps TRBD2 (5 bases). This CDR3 is built from 15 residues. CDR1 and CDR2 (germline): SQVTM, ANQGSEA. Trimming removed 6 bases from V and 4 bases from J, with 16 bases in between. This chain's CDR3 is CSVGSRRGGANVLTF. The CDR3 DNA reads as TGCAGCGTGGGAAGCCGCCGCGGGGGGGCCAACGTCCTGACTTTC.

The chain combines TRBV9 with TRBJ2-3; perhaps TRBD2 as D (6 bases). This CDR3 is 16 amino acids long. The germline CDR1 and CDR2 sequences are SGDLS and YYNGEE. Deletions cut 0 bases from V and 2 bases from J, with 13 bases between. CDR3: CASSVAGGEPTDTQYF. CDR3 in DNA: TGTGCCAGCAGCGTAGCTGGCGGGGAACCCACAGATACGCAGTATTTT. Full variable domain (remainder filled in from reference TRBV9 and TRBJ2-3): DSGVTQTPKHLITATGQRVTLRCSPRSGDLSVYWYQQSLDQGLQFLIQYYNGEERAKGNILERFSAQQFPDLHSELNLSSLELGDSALYFCASSVAGGEPTDTQYFGPGTRLTVL.

This CDR3 reads CASSVGWDEQFF. The CDR3 DNA follows: TGTGCCAGCAGTGTGGGTTGGGATGAGCAGTTCTTC. The V and J genes are TRBV2 and TRBJ2-1; no reliable D call. Germline values: CDR1 SNHLY, CDR2 FYNNEI. V lost 4 bases and J lost 8, with 9 bases in between. This CDR3 is built from 12 residues.

V gene TRBV28 combines with J gene TRBJ1-2, with a possible D match to TRBD1 (6 bases). V lost 3 bases to trimming and J lost 0 bases, with 20 bases between them. CDR1 is MDHEN and CDR2 is SYDVKM in the germline V gene. The CDR3 is 18 amino acids. DNA of the CDR3: TGTGCCAGCAGTTTGCTGGGACATAGACTAATAACTAACTATGGCTACACCTTC. Translated: CASSLLGHRLITNYGYTF.

The chain combines TRBV7-8 with TRBJ1-2; 8 bases match TRBD1. V dropped 5 bases and J dropped 7; count of bases not matched to a gene: 9. CDR1 SGHVS and CDR2 FQNEAQ come from the germline V gene. CDR3 length: 14 amino acids. CDR3 region: CASSPGGSVGGYTF. DNA for the CDR3: TGTGCCAGCAGCCCAGGGGGCTCAGTGGGTGGCTACACCTTC.

A word on this clone: A junction end diverges from the germline sequence, so it may reflect a read error. The chain is built from TRBV6-1 and TRBJ1-2; D not certain. CDR3 size: 13 residues. Per the germline V gene, CDR1 is MNHNS and CDR2 is SASEGT. In DNA, the CDR3 is TGTGCCAGCAGTGAAGGCCCCCGGGCAGATTTCTTCTTC. Residues: CASSEGPRADFFF.

This chain links TRBV5-1 with TRBJ2-3; 7 bases are shared with TRBD1. V shed 2 bases and J 0 bases; nucleotides not matched to a gene: 3. CDR3 length: 15 amino acids. Germline CDR1 and CDR2: SGHRS and YFSETQ. The CDR3 reads CASSFGTVSTDTQYF. In DNA form, the CDR3 reads TGCGCCAGCAGCTTTGGGACAGTTAGCACAGATACGCAGTATTTT.

On this clone itself: A read error is the likely source, as a far larger clone sits one nucleotide away. In the same sample, other DNA sequences code for this CDR3. The CDR3 DNA is TGCGCCAGCAGCCAAGACGGCAAGGGGGATTGGGAAAAACTGTTTTTT. Its protein is CASSQDGKGDWEKLFF. The V and J genes are TRBV4-1 and TRBJ1-4, with D perhaps matching TRBD1 (6 bases). This CDR3 region has 16 residues. In germline, CDR1 is MGHRA, CDR2 YSYEKL. Trimming took 0 bases from V and 8 from J, leaving 16 bases between them.

The V and J genes are TRBV10-1 and TRBJ1-1; TRBD1 is a possible D gene (5 bases). The germline V and J ends were trimmed by 2 bases and 1 base, with 8 bases remaining between them. Germline-derived CDR1 and CDR2 are WNHNN and SYGVQD (reference sequence). The CDR3 totals 14 residues. CDR3 region: CASSEATGNTEAFF. The CDR3 DNA reads as TGCGCCAGCAGTGAGGCCACAGGGAACACTGAAGCTTTCTTT.

V and J are TRBV5-6 and TRBJ2-2; 7 bases are a match to TRBD2. Germline CDR1 SGHDT, CDR2 YYEEEE. The V gene end was trimmed by 4 bases and the J gene end by 5 bases; junction bases not matched to a gene: 8. This CDR3 spans 15 amino acids. The CDR3 region has the DNA TGTGCCAGCAGCCGGAGTGGGAGGGGAACCGGGGAGCTGTTTTTT. It codes for CASSRSGRGTGELFF.

This sequence joins TRBV9 and TRBJ2-2; the D gene is possibly TRBD2 (7 bases). Germline V gene data show CDR1 as SGDLS and CDR2 as YYNGEE. There are 13 residues in the CDR3. The DNA of the CDR3 is TGTGCGAGCGGGAAGGGGGGCACCGGGGAGCTGTTTTTT. Protein: CASGKGGTGELFF. Combining the CDR3 with reference TRBV9 and TRBJ2-2 gives the whole variable domain DSGVTQTPKHLITATGQRVTLRCSPRSGDLSVYWYQQSLDQGLQFLIQYYNGEERAKGNILERFSAQQFPDLHSELNLSSLELGDSALYFCASGKGGTGELFFGEGSRLTVL.

This clone appeared once. The chain joins TRBV19 to TRBJ2-3; 10 nucleotides line up with TRBD1. V shed 4 bases and J 0 bases; nucleotides not matched to a gene: 4. The CDR3 has 16 residues. Germline-derived CDR1 and CDR2 are LNHDA and SQIVND (reference sequence). The CDR3 DNA is TGTGCCAGTAGTACAGGACAGGGGGGAAGCACAGATACGCAGTATTTT. Protein: CASSTGQGGSTDTQYF.